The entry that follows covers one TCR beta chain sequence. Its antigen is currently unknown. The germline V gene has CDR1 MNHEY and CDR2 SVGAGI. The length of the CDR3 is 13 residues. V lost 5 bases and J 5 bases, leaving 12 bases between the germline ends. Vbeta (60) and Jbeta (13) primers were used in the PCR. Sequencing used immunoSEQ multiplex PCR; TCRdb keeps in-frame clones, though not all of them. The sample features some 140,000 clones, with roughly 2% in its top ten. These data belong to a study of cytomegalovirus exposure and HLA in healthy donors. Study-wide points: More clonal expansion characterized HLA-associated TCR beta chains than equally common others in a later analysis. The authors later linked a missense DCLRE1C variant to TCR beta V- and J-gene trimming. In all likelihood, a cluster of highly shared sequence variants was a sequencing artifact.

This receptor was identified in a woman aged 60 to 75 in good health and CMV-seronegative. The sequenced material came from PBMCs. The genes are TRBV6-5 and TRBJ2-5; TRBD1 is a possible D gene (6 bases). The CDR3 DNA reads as TGTGCCAGCAGTCAGCAGGGGTGGGAGACCCAGTACTTC. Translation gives CASSQQGWETQYF.